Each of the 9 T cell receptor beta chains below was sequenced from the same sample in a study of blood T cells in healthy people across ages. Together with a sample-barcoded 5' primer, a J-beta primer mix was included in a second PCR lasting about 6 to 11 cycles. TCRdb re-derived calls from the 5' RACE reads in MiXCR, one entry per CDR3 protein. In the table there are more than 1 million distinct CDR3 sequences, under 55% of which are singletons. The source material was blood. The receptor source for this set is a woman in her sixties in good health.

In DNA, the CDR3 is TGTGCCAGCAGTTACAGGGTTGGCAATGAGCAGTTCTTC. It yields the protein CASSYRVGNEQFF. The V and J genes are TRBV14 and TRBJ2-1; D perhaps matches TRBD1 (6 bases). V was cut by 6 bases and J by 6 bases, with 12 bases left in between. Germline lookup yields CDR1 SGHDN and CDR2 FVKESK. The CDR3 is made up of 13 amino acids.

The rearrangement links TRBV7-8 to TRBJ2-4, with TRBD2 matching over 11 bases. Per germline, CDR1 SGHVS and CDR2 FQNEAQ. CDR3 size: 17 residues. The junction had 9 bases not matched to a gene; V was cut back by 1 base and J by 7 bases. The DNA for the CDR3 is TGTGCCAGCAGCTTAGAACTAGCGGGAGTGGGTCGGAACATTCAGTACTTC. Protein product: CASSLELAGVGRNIQYF.

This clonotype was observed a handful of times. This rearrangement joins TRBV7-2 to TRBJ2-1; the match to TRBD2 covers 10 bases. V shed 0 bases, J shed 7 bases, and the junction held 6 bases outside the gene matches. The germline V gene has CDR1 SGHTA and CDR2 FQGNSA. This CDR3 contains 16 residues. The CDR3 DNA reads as TGTGCCAGCAGCTTAGCCGCTAGCGGGAGCATTAATGAGCAGTTCTTC. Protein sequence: CASSLAASGSINEQFF.

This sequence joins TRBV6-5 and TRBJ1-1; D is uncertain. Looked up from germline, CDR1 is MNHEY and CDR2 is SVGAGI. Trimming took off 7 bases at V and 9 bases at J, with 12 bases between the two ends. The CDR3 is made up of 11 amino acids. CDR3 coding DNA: TGTGCCAGCACCAAGGGCCCCAAAGCTTTCTTT. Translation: CASTKGPKAFF.

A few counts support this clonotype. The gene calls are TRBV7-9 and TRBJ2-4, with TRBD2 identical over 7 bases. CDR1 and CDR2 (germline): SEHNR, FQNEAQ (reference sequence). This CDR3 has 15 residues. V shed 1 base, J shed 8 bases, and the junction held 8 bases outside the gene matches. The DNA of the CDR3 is TGTGCCAGCAGCTTAGATGGGACGGCGGGAGACATTCAGTACTTC. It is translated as CASSLDGTAGDIQYF.

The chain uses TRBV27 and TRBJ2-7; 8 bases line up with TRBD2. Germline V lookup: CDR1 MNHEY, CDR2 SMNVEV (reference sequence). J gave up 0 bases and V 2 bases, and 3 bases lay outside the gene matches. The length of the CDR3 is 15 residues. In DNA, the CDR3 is TGTGCCAGCAGTTTACGGGAGGGGATCTCCTACGAGCAGTACTTC. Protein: CASSLREGISYEQYF.

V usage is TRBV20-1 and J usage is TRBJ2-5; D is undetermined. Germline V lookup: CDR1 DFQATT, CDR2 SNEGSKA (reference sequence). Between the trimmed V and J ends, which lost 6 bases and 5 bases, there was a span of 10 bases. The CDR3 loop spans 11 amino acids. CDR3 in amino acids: CSALNGETQYF. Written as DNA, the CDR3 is TGCAGTGCGCTTAATGGGGAGACCCAGTACTTC.

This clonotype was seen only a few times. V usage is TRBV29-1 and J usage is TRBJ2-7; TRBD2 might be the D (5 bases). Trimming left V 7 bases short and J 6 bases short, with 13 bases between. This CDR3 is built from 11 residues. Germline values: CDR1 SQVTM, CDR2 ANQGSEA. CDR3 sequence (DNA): TGCAGCGCCCACAGAGGACTCGAGCAGTACTTC. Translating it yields CSAHRGLEQYF.

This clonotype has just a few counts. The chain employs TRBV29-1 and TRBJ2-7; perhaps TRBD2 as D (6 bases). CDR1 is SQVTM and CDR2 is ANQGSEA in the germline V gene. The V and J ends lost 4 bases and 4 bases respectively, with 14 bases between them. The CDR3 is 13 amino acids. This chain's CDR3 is CSVVSGLVYEQYF. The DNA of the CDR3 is TGCAGCGTTGTGAGCGGGTTGGTATACGAGCAGTACTTC.